This TCR beta chain was recovered during a study of human T cells and chemical hapten exposure. Study information: Patients, largely female, had alopecia areata, totalis or universalis.

The time point was: patch test 2, 6 weeks after DPC sensitization. The treatment was: therapeutic diphenylcyclopropenone sensitization with weekly scalp DPC. Researchers extracted total RNA from unfractionated whole blood. Library preparation tagged each individual cDNA molecule with a unique molecular identifier. TCRdb re-analysed the RACE reads in MiXCR, keeping a single row per CDR3 protein. The data show approximately 68,000 distinct CDR3 sequences, 8.5% seen once. Germline CDR1 reads ENHRY; CDR2 reads SYGVKD. The CDR3 spans 13 residues. V was clipped by 11 bases and J by 2 bases, with 14 bases between them.

This sample comprised whole blood, obtained in connection with sensitization to the hapten diphenylcyclopropenone (DPC). The V and J genes are TRBV10-3 and TRBJ2-3, with a tentative D call TRBD1 (5 bases). The clonotype comes from a woman aged 50 to 60 with alopecia areata. Some clones in this sample may be carry-over from other donors' samples. CDR3: CAHRPGITDTQYF. The CDR3 DNA is TGTGCCCATCGCCCAGGGATCACAGATACGCAGTATTTT.